Listed below are T cell receptor beta chains from one sample, sequenced in a study of cytomegalovirus exposure and HLA in healthy donors. Generated by immunoSEQ multiplex PCR, the TCRdb table keeps only in-frame clones and is missing some. The sample includes 120,000 to 150,000 clones, about four fifths of them seen just once. Sequenced material: PBMCs. These receptors were collected from a woman aged 40 to 50 in good health and CMV-seropositive. Each CDR3 is given without its conserved first and last residue.

CDR3	J	length	V
ASSSSSGSMETQY	TRBJ2-5	13	TRBV5-4
ASSERQGLREKLF	TRBJ1-4	13	TRBV19
ASSIVPSNTEAF	TRBJ1-1	12	TRBV19
ASSDTLNTEAF	TRBJ1-1	11	TRBV7-3
AWTQRGSGANVLT	TRBJ2-6	13	TRBV30
ASSPEPDRGYT	TRBJ1-2	11	TRBV18
ASSPTRNTEAF	TRBJ1-1	11	TRBV5-1
ASSFMDSYNSPLH	TRBJ1-6	13	TRBV7-2
ASSQGTAGYYNEQF	TRBJ2-1	14	TRBV4-3
SVDGLAGHTDTQY	TRBJ2-3	13	TRBV29-1
ASGGGLVGDTQY	TRBJ2-3	12	TRBV7-6
ASSVGGQNYGYT	TRBJ1-2	12	TRBV9
ASSFPGPRATDTQY	TRBJ2-3	14	TRBV27
ASSVAVAPTDRGNTEAF	TRBJ1-1	17	TRBV9
ASSVDISLVRTGELF	TRBJ2-2	15	TRBV9
ASRRPGQGMETQY	TRBJ2-5	13	TRBV5-5
ASSPPMGSGAYNEQF	TRBJ2-1	15	TRBV18
ASSLDRLDGYT	TRBJ1-2	11	TRBV5-4
ASSPKQFNPSGTGELF	TRBJ2-2	16	TRBV18
ASSLEISGSYEQY	TRBJ2-7	13	TRBV5-1
ASSPRERGPGNTIY	TRBJ1-3	14	TRBV18
ASSLTGSTEAF	TRBJ1-1	11	TRBV5-4
ATSTNDRGREAF	TRBJ1-1	12	TRBV15
ASSLGGGRRNEKLF	TRBJ1-4	14	TRBV7-9
AISEGARTQY	TRBJ2-5	10	TRBV10-3
ASSLEIQAMAGANVLT	TRBJ2-6	16	TRBV28
ASSDIGVTDTQY	TRBJ2-3	12	TRBV7-9
ASSQGLAEAFTGELF	TRBJ2-2	15	TRBV4-1
ASSLVAGGINNEQF	TRBJ2-1	14	TRBV7-2
ASSLTARSGEKLF	TRBJ1-4	13	TRBV7-3
ASSPGLGLEQF	TRBJ2-1	11	TRBV6-1
ASSSRDSYQETQY	TRBJ2-5	13	TRBV7-9
ASRRNVNEQF	TRBJ2-1	10	TRBV27
ASTEANSDRGPLLNTGELF	TRBJ2-2	19	TRBV27
SVHGLESYNEQF	TRBJ2-1	12	TRBV29-1
ASSSRPGNEKLF	TRBJ1-4	12	TRBV5-1
ASSSRDRGSYGYT	TRBJ1-2	13	TRBV28
SSSPPGGRGEETQY	TRBJ2-5	14	TRBV7-9
ASSFGQSNEKLF	TRBJ1-4	12	TRBV7-8
SALEGESSYEQY	TRBJ2-7	12	TRBV29-1
ASSVDSMNTEAF	TRBJ1-1	12	TRBV5-4
ACSPGGPGNTIY	TRBJ1-3	12	TRBV30
AWRRGGYT	TRBJ1-2	8	TRBV30
ASSAVGFSREETQY	TRBJ2-5	14	TRBV2
ASIPGSSYNSPLH	TRBJ1-6	13	TRBV10-2
ASSHVPGQGSGNTIY	TRBJ1-3	15	TRBV28
ASSLIGTVSYEQY	TRBJ2-7	13	TRBV28
SVRQGASSYEQY	TRBJ2-7	12	TRBV29-1
ATSRERAVDGYT	TRBJ1-2	12	TRBV15
ASSQQGVEKTQY	TRBJ2-5	12	TRBV18
ASGRGNSGNTIY	TRBJ1-3	12	TRBV6-5
ASSLVVGQSYEQY	TRBJ2-7	13	TRBV11-2
ASSSAGGLTDTQY	TRBJ2-3	13	TRBV7-3
ASSARSGLTDTQY	TRBJ2-3	13	TRBV7-9
ASSFEDRVSPLH	TRBJ1-6	12	TRBV12-1
AGKKNRAPGRETQY	TRBJ2-5	14	TRBV28